These 19 T cell receptor beta chains came from one sample sequenced in a study of cytomegalovirus exposure and HLA in healthy donors. With 60 Vbeta and 13 Jbeta primers, the PCR was carried out. Only in-frame clones appear in the TCRdb table, and some are missing; sequencing was by immunoSEQ multiplex PCR. The top ten clones hold 2.5% to 3% of a sample with around 200,000 clones, around 64% of them seen once. The sequenced sample consisted of PBMCs. The source is a man aged 35 to 55 in good health and CMV-seropositive.

This sequence joins TRBV6-1 and TRBJ1-4; unclear D gene. Germline CDR1 is MNHNS and CDR2 is SASEGT. This CDR3 is built from 14 residues. Trimming left V 6 bases short and J 6 bases short, with 14 bases between. CDR3 residues: CASRLTTWDEKLFF. The CDR3 DNA sequence: TGTGCCAGCAGATTGACAACCTGGGATGAAAAACTGTTTTTT.

The chain joins TRBV29-1 to TRBJ2-1; D gene ambiguous. Per the germline V gene, CDR1 is SQVTM and CDR2 is ANQGSEA. The germline V and J ends were trimmed by 7 bases and 1 base, with 11 bases remaining between them. The CDR3 runs 13 residues. Here the CDR3 reads CSAGTWSYNEQFF. CDR3 in DNA: TGCAGCGCAGGAACTTGGTCCTACAATGAGCAGTTCTTC.

J is TRBJ1-2 and V is TRBV28, with D hard to call. Germline V gene sequence: CDR1 MDHEN, CDR2 SYDVKM. The germline V and J ends were trimmed by 2 bases and 4 bases, with 8 bases remaining between them. The CDR3 covers 13 residues. CDR3: CASSLPVVYGYTF. CDR3 nucleotides: TGTGCCAGCAGTTTACCCGTTGTCTATGGCTACACCTTC.

The CDR3 nucleotides are TGTGCCAGCAGCCAAGCGATAGGGGGTGCAACTAATGAAAAACTGTTTTTT. Amino acid sequence: CASSQAIGGATNEKLFF. The rearrangement uses TRBV4-2 and TRBJ1-4; D is possibly TRBD1 (6 bases). Trimming took off 1 base at V and 0 bases at J, with 12 bases between the two ends. The CDR3 contains 17 residues. Germline CDR1 is LGHNA and CDR2 is YNFKEQ.

This chain connects TRBV7-9 to TRBJ2-5, with TRBD1 matching 9 bases. Germline V lookup: CDR1 SEHNR, CDR2 FQNEAQ (reference sequence). The V segment lost 3 bases and the J segment 2 bases; nucleotides outside the gene matches: 7. The CDR3 has 16 residues. The DNA of the CDR3 is TGTGCCAGCAGCTTGGGGGGACAGGGACAACAAGAGACCCAGTACTTC. Translated, it gives CASSLGGQGQQETQYF. Full variable domain (rest looked up from reference TRBV7-9 and TRBJ2-5): DTGVSQNPRHKITKRGQNVTFRCDPISEHNRLYWYRQTLGQGPEFLTYFQNEAQLEKSRLLSDRFSAERPKGSFSTLEIQRTEQGDSAMYLCASSLGGQGQQETQYFGPGTRLLVL.

The rearrangement joins TRBV29-1 to TRBJ2-7, with D possibly matching TRBD1 (6 bases). CDR3 length equals 12 residues. Trimming removed 4 bases from V and 2 bases from J, with 9 bases in between. The germline CDR1 and CDR2 sequences are SQVTM and ANQGSEA. CDR3 residues: CSVAGQTYEQYF. DNA for the CDR3: TGCAGCGTTGCCGGACAGACCTACGAGCAGTACTTC.

This clone came up a few times. The genes are TRBV7-2 and TRBJ1-3; the D gene is possibly TRBD1 (5 bases). Per germline, CDR1 SGHTA and CDR2 FQGNSA. The CDR3 totals 15 residues. V lost 5 bases and J lost 2, with 13 bases in between. CDR3 in amino acids: CASSQGQTPGNTIYF. In DNA, the CDR3 is TGTGCCAGCAGCCAGGGTCAGACCCCTGGAAACACCATATATTTT.

This chain uses TRBV5-6 with TRBJ2-7, with 7 bases aligning to TRBD2. Trimming removed 4 bases from V and 6 bases from J; junction bases left unmatched: 13. Germline values: CDR1 SGHDT, CDR2 YYEEEE. The CDR3 has 15 residues. CDR3 sequence (DNA): TGTGCCAGCAGCCCCGCCGGGACTACCTCCCGCGAGCAGTACTTC. It translates to CASSPAGTTSREQYF.

The chain combines TRBV7-9 with TRBJ1-2; 12 nucleotides align to TRBD1. V shed 5 bases, J shed 4 bases, and the junction held 5 bases outside the gene matches. The CDR3 consists of 15 residues. CDR1 SEHNR and CDR2 FQNEAQ come from the germline V gene (reference sequence). DNA of the CDR3: TGTGCCAGCAGCCCCGGGACAGGGGGCGGCTATGGCTACACCTTC. Encoded protein: CASSPGTGGGYGYTF.

J is TRBJ2-1 and V is TRBV6-5; D is undetermined. This CDR3 comprises 16 residues. Trimming shortened V by 0 bases and J by 0 bases, and 9 bases separated the two germline ends. Germline CDR1 reads MNHEY; CDR2 reads SVGAGI. CDR3 DNA: TGTGCCAGCAGTTACTCGATGGCGGCCTCCTACAATGAGCAGTTCTTC. Its translation: CASSYSMAASYNEQFF.

This chain joins TRBV15 and TRBJ2-7; TRBD2 might be the D (5 bases). V was cut by 1 base and J by 2 bases, with 12 bases left in between. CDR3 length: 15 amino acids. Germline assignment: CDR1 LNHNV and CDR2 YYDKDF (reference sequence). The CDR3: CATSRGEGGTYEQYF. The DNA of the CDR3 is TGTGCCACCAGCAGAGGCGAGGGCGGCACCTACGAGCAGTACTTC.

This clone has a single count. J is TRBJ2-5 and V is TRBV5-1, with 8 bases identical to TRBD1. Germline V gene sequence: CDR1 SGHRS, CDR2 YFSETQ. With 2 bases clipped from V and 1 base from J, the junction kept 1 base outside the gene matches. The CDR3 extends over 14 amino acids. Written as DNA, the CDR3 is TGCGCCAGCAGCTTCCAGGGGGCCCAAGAGACCCAGTACTTC. It specifies CASSFQGAQETQYF. Based on the CDR3 plus reference TRBV5-1 and TRBJ2-5, the full variable domain is KAGVTQTPRYLIKTRGQQVTLSCSPISGHRSVSWYQQTPGQGLQFLFEYFSETQRNKGNFPGRFSGRQFSNSRSEMNVSTLELGDSALYLCASSFQGAQETQYFGPGTRLLVL.

The chain recombines TRBV2 with TRBJ2-5, with 8 bases identical to TRBD2. This CDR3 has 15 residues. Germline assignment: CDR1 SNHLY and CDR2 FYNNEI. V was pared by 7 bases and J by 9 bases, with 16 bases of the junction left unmatched. The CDR3 DNA reads as TGTGCCAGCACCGTAGGTCTAGCGGGCGTCGGGGCCCAGTACTTC. Translated: CASTVGLAGVGAQYF. Together with reference TRBV2 and TRBJ2-5, the CDR3 gives the full variable domain: EPEVTQTPSHQVTQMGQEVILRCVPISNHLYFYWYRQILGQKVEFLVSFYNNEISEKSEIFDDQFSVERPDGSNFTLKIRSTKLEDSAMYFCASTVGLAGVGAQYFGPGTRLLVL.

V usage is TRBV5-4 and J usage is TRBJ2-2; no clear D. Germline V CDR1 and CDR2: SGHNT, YYREEE (reference sequence). Deletions cut 1 base from V and 2 bases from J, with 3 bases between. There are 13 residues in the CDR3. The CDR3 here is CASSLLNTGELFF. In DNA form, the CDR3 reads TGTGCCAGCAGCTTGCTTAACACCGGGGAGCTGTTTTTT.

This chain joins TRBV2 and TRBJ1-4, with 7 bases lining up with TRBD1. This CDR3 spans 15 amino acids. V gave up 10 bases and J gave up 0 bases; unmatched junction bases: 8. The germline V gene has CDR1 SNHLY and CDR2 FYNNEI. CDR3 bases: TGTGCCACCCGGGGACAGCCTGCAACTAATGAAAAACTGTTTTTT. Protein: CATRGQPATNEKLFF.

The V gene is TRBV15, the J gene TRBJ2-6; D is possibly TRBD1 (5 bases). The CDR3 is 16 amino acids. Trimming stripped 1 base from V and 4 bases from J, with 11 bases between. Germline V gives CDR1 LNHNV, CDR2 YYDKDF (reference sequence). CDR3 in DNA: TGTGCCACCAGCAGAGTGCAGGGTCCAGGGGCCAACGTCCTGACTTTC. Amino acid sequence: CATSRVQGPGANVLTF.

The sample holds a few counts of this clone. The chain links TRBV5-4 to TRBJ1-1; D is undetermined. Germline-derived CDR1 and CDR2 are SGHNT and YYREEE (reference sequence). Trimming stripped 3 bases from V and 1 base from J, with 7 bases between. The CDR3 totals 13 residues. CDR3 sequence: CASSYLTNTEAFF. The CDR3 DNA follows: TGTGCCAGCAGCTATCTAACGAACACTGAAGCTTTCTTT.

The rearrangement joins TRBV6-6 to TRBJ1-4; 7 positions agree with TRBD1. The germline CDR1 and CDR2 sequences are MNHNY and SVGAGI (reference sequence). With V trimmed by 10 bases and J by 4 bases, 9 bases remained unmatched. The CDR3 extends over 14 amino acids. The CDR3: CATTTRGDNEKLFF. CDR3 in DNA: TGTGCCACTACGACCAGGGGGGATAATGAAAAACTGTTTTTT.

The rearrangement uses TRBV13 and TRBJ2-7, with TRBD2 matching 9 bases. V dropped 0 bases and J dropped 1; count of bases not matched to a gene: 16. The CDR3 has 20 amino acids. Germline V CDR1 and CDR2: PRHDT, FYEKMQ (reference sequence). The CDR3 here is CASSLGLREVLSGGSYEQYF. As DNA, the CDR3 is TGTGCCAGCAGCTTAGGCCTAAGGGAGGTTCTCAGCGGGGGGTCCTACGAGCAGTACTTC.